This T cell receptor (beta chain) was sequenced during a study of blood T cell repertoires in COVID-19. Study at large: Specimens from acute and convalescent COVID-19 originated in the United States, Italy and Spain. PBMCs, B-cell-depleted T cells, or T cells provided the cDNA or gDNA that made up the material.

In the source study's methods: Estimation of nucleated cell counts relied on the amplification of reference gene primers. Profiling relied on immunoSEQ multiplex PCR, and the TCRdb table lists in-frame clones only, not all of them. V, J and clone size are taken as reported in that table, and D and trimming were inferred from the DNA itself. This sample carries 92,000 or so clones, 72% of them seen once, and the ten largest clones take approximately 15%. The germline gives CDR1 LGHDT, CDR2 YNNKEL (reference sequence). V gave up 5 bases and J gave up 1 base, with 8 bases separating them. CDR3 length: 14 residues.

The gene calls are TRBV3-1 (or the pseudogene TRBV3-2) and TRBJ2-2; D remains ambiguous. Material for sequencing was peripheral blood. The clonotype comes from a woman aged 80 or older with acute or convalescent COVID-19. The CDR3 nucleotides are TGTGCCAGCAGCGGCCAAATGAACACCGGGGAGCTGTTTTTT. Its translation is CASSGQMNTGELFF.